This T cell receptor (beta chain) was obtained from a study of T cells in women clearing cervical HPV infection. On the study more broadly: Donors had HPV16-related CIN3 or worse; 2 had invasive cancer. Case blood was drawn a median 149 days after lesion detection. With HLA typing for only a few women, HLA confounding remains possible.

As regards this clone: What it binds is unknown. The sequenced fragment ends 3 residues before the CDR3 boundary, so the rest is inferred from the germline J gene.

The CDR3 contains 15 residues. Trimming removed 3 bases from V and 5 bases from J, with 16 bases in between. Germline V CDR1 and CDR2: SGHRS, YFSETQ. Study-level points and caveats: Timing of associations relative to infection is unclear; T-cell subsets were not isolated.

TCRdb's table, derived via immunoSEQ multiplex PCR, lists solely in-frame clones and lacks some. This sample's table has 25,000 to 30,000 clones. J is TRBJ2-3 and V is TRBV5-1, with a possible D match to TRBD1 (6 bases). The receptor was isolated from a woman between 18 and 70 years old with a cervical HPV16 infection that either progressed to CIN3+ or cleared (not recorded which). Source material: blood buffy coat. CDR3 bases read: TGCGCCAGCAGCTCGACCGGACAGAACAAAGATACG. Protein sequence: CASSSTGQNKDT. The whole CDR3 region reads CASSSTGQNKDTQYF.